The 26 T cell receptor beta chains given below trace back to one sample, sequenced in a study of neurological immune-mediated disorders. TCRdb itself ran the 5' RACE reads through MiXCR, one entry per CDR3 protein. The table lists 42,000 or so distinct CDR3 sequences, 2.5% of them singletons. The specimen sequenced was PBMCs. Every receptor here comes from a man in his thirties or forties with multiple sclerosis.

This clonotype was counted ten times or more. The rearrangement links TRBV7-6 to TRBJ2-1; TRBD1 aligns across 10 bases. Looked up from germline, CDR1 is SGHVS and CDR2 is FNYEAQ. V dropped 8 bases and J dropped 7; count of bases not matched to a gene: 8. The CDR3 covers 14 residues. DNA for the CDR3: TGTGCCAGCCAGCGGACAGGGGGAGTTAATGAGCAGTTCTTC. Amino acid sequence: CASQRTGGVNEQFF.

This clonotype was seen a handful of times. The rearrangement joins TRBV20-1 to TRBJ2-5; no clear D. Germline V CDR1 and CDR2: DFQATT, SNEGSKA (reference sequence). The V end was cut by 0 bases, the J end by 10 bases, with 9 bases between. CDR3 size: 11 residues. In DNA form, the CDR3 reads TGCAGTGCTAGAGATCGGCTGCGCCAGTACTTC. Encoded protein: CSARDRLRQYF.

Many counts were recorded for this clonotype. The chain combines TRBV9 with TRBJ2-7; TRBD2 matches at 10 bases. V lost 4 bases to trimming and J lost 2 bases; unmatched junction nucleotides: 3. This CDR3 has 14 residues. Germline CDR1 is SGDLS and CDR2 is YYNGEE. Here the CDR3 DNA reads TGTGCCAGCAGCCTCACTAGCGGGACCTACGAGCAGTACTTC. This gives the protein CASSLTSGTYEQYF.

This clonotype was observed at least ten times. The rearrangement uses TRBV20-1 and TRBJ2-5, with 15 nucleotides matching TRBD2. V was pared by 4 bases and J by 1 base, with 4 bases of the junction left unmatched. Germline V gives CDR1 DFQATT, CDR2 SNEGSKA (reference sequence). The CDR3 is 16 residues long. The CDR3 here is CSATRTSGGVQETQYF. The CDR3 DNA sequence: TGCAGTGCTACTAGGACTAGCGGGGGGGTCCAAGAGACCCAGTACTTC.

This clonotype appeared many times. The V and J genes are TRBV25-1 and TRBJ2-7; D not resolved. The germline gives CDR1 MGHDK, CDR2 SYGVNS. The length of the CDR3 is 14 residues. Trimming pared 2 bases from V and 4 bases from J, leaving 12 bases between. The CDR3 loop is CASSEAGPFYEQYF. The CDR3 DNA reads as TGTGCCAGCAGTGAAGCCGGGCCATTTTACGAGCAGTACTTC.

This clonotype was recorded at least ten times. J is TRBJ1-1 and V is TRBV12-3 or TRBV12-4; TRBD1 might be the D (6 bases). Trimming took 5 bases from V and 3 from J, leaving 13 bases between them. CDR3 length equals 14 residues. The CDR3 protein is CASSTHREHTEAFF. CDR3 sequence (DNA): TGTGCCAGCAGTACTCACAGGGAGCACACTGAAGCTTTCTTT.

This clonotype was counted at least ten times. The chain has TRBV6-2 or TRBV6-3 and TRBJ2-7, with TRBD1 matching 8 bases. There are 14 residues in the CDR3. Germline V gene data show CDR1 as MNHEY and CDR2 as SVGEGT. V dropped 5 bases and J dropped 3; count of bases not matched to a gene: 6. The CDR3 protein is CASSPWTGSYEQYF. The CDR3 nucleotides are TGTGCCAGCAGTCCATGGACAGGGAGCTACGAGCAGTACTTC.

This rearrangement joins TRBV19 to TRBJ2-3, with D perhaps matching TRBD2 (6 bases). V lost 2 bases and J lost 2, with 8 bases in between. From germline, CDR1 is LNHDA and CDR2 SQIVND (reference sequence). The CDR3 is made up of 14 amino acids. This CDR3 reads CASSIPGVTDTQYF. In nucleotides, the CDR3 is TGTGCCAGTAGTATACCGGGAGTCACAGATACGCAGTATTTT. Filled out from reference TRBV19 and TRBJ2-3, the complete variable domain reads DGGITQSPKYLFRKEGQNVTLSCEQNLNHDAMYWYRQDPGQGLRLIYYSQIVNDFQKGDIAEGYSVSREKKESFPLTVTSAQKNPTAFYLCASSIPGVTDTQYFGPGTRLTVL.

This clonotype was found many times. In nucleotides, the CDR3 is TGCGCCAGCAGCTTGGGGGACAGGGGACTACTCTACGAGCAGTACTTC. It yields the protein CASSLGDRGLLYEQYF. The rearrangement links TRBV5-1 to TRBJ2-7; 10 bases match TRBD1. J lost 3 bases, V lost 0 bases, and 6 bases had no gene match. The CDR3 consists of 16 residues. CDR1 is SGHRS, CDR2 YFSETQ, per germline.

This clonotype was counted at least ten times. The chain employs TRBV5-1 and TRBJ2-7; D gene unclear. The V end lost 1 base, the J end lost 2 bases, and 10 bases lay between the germline ends. In germline, CDR1 is SGHRS, CDR2 YFSETQ. The CDR3 is made up of 14 amino acids. Written as DNA, the CDR3 is TGCGCCAGCAGCTTGTCTCCCGGCGCCTACGAGCAGTACTTC. Its translation is CASSLSPGAYEQYF.

This clonotype was counted many times. V usage is TRBV28 and J usage is TRBJ1-4; TRBD1 agrees at 9 bases. This CDR3 has 17 amino acids. Germline values: CDR1 MDHEN, CDR2 SYDVKM. Unmatched junction bases numbered 9, after V lost 5 bases and J lost 2 bases. In DNA form, the CDR3 reads TGTGCCAGCAGTCCCGGGACAGGGTTTGGGACTAATGAAAAACTGTTTTTT. As protein: CASSPGTGFGTNEKLFF.

The J gene is TRBJ2-1, the V gene TRBV20-1; 9 bases align to TRBD2. V lost 3 bases and J lost 3; bases outside the gene matches: 3. Germline assignment: CDR1 DFQATT and CDR2 SNEGSKA (reference sequence). The length of the CDR3 is 14 residues. In DNA, the CDR3 is TGCAGTGCTAGTGAGCGGGGGGACTACAATGAGCAGTTCTTC. It codes for CSASERGDYNEQFF.

This clonotype has at least ten counts. This chain connects TRBV12-3 or TRBV12-4 to TRBJ2-6; no clear D gene. CDR3 size: 14 residues. The V and J ends lost 3 bases and 1 base respectively, with 4 bases between them. The chain's CDR3 is CASSFLSGANVLTF. The CDR3 nucleotides are TGTGCCAGCAGTTTTTTGTCTGGGGCCAACGTCCTGACTTTC.

A note on this clonotype: Possible read error: a much larger clone is one base away. V is TRBV12-3 or TRBV12-4 and J is TRBJ2-2; the D is unclear. This CDR3 region has 14 residues. The CDR3 is CASRRAPNNGELFF. CDR3 nucleotide sequence: TGTGCCAGCAGACGGGCTCCGAACAACGGGGAGCTGTTTTTT.

This clonotype was seen many times. The chain combines TRBV5-1 with TRBJ2-7; D is unclear. The V end lost 0 bases, the J end lost 0 bases, and 10 bases lay between the germline ends. This CDR3 region has 15 residues. Per the germline V gene, CDR1 is SGHRS and CDR2 is YFSETQ. The CDR3 nucleotides are TGCGCCAGCAGCTTGGAGGGCGCGAGCTCCTACGAGCAGTACTTC. Translating it yields CASSLEGASSYEQYF.

This clonotype was observed at least ten times. The chain links TRBV18 to TRBJ1-5; tentative D call: TRBD1 (5 bases). The CDR3 totals 16 residues. The V end was cut by 2 bases, the J end by 1 base, with 12 bases between. CDR1 and CDR2 (germline): KGHSH, LQKENI. The CDR3 DNA follows: TGTGCCAGCTCACCAAATACTGGGGCCAGCAATCAGCCCCAGCATTTT. Its protein is CASSPNTGASNQPQHF.

This clonotype came up many times. The chain has TRBV10-2 and TRBJ1-1; D may be TRBD1 (5 bases). The CDR3 totals 14 residues. Germline CDR1 WSHSY, CDR2 SAAADI. V dropped 0 bases and J dropped 7 bases, with 12 bases sitting between them. The CDR3 region is CASSESGRLLEAFF. The CDR3 bases are TGCGCCAGCAGTGAGTCGGGACGGCTGCTTGAAGCTTTCTTT.

This clonotype has only a few counts. The V gene is TRBV11-2, the J gene TRBJ2-5; D is unclear. V lost 1 base and J lost 4, with 10 bases in between. The CDR3 consists of 14 residues. Germline V gene lookup returns CDR1 SGHAT and CDR2 FQNNGV. As DNA, the CDR3 is TGTGCCAGCAGCTTAGTAGGAATGGGAGAGACCCAGTACTTC. Translation gives CASSLVGMGETQYF.

This clonotype came up many times. This sequence joins TRBV7-9 and TRBJ1-5, with TRBD1 matching 9 bases. The CDR3 totals 15 residues. Trimming cost V 4 bases and J 3 bases; bases outside gene matches: 4. Germline lookup yields CDR1 SEHNR and CDR2 FQNEAQ (reference sequence). The CDR3 nucleotides are TGTGCCAGCAGCTCGGACAGGGGAACCAATCAGCCCCAGCATTTT. Its translation is CASSSDRGTNQPQHF.

Many counts were recorded for this clonotype. V is TRBV5-1 and J is TRBJ1-5; tentatively, D is TRBD1 (5 bases). Germline V gives CDR1 SGHRS, CDR2 YFSETQ. The CDR3 totals 15 residues. The V and J ends lost 4 bases and 2 bases respectively, with 13 bases between them. CDR3: CASSIGDLGNQPQHF. CDR3 nucleotides: TGCGCCAGCAGCATAGGGGATTTGGGCAATCAGCCCCAGCATTTT.

This clonotype was found many times. The chain is built from TRBV11-2 and TRBJ1-3; no clear D. V was clipped by 5 bases and J by 2 bases, with 13 bases between them. CDR1 and CDR2 (germline): SGHAT, FQNNGV. This CDR3 comprises 15 residues. The CDR3 DNA reads as TGTGCCAGCAGCCTCCGGCCCCAGGCTGGAAACACCATATATTTT. It translates to CASSLRPQAGNTIYF.

This clonotype showed up many times. The chain couples TRBV25-1 to TRBJ2-7; tentative D call: TRBD1 (5 bases). This CDR3 comprises 12 residues. From germline, CDR1 is MGHDK and CDR2 SYGVNS. Trimming removed 4 bases from V and 9 bases from J, with 13 bases in between. The CDR3 bases are TGTGCCAGCAGTGGGGGCCCTATCGTGCAGTACTTC. Protein sequence: CASSGGPIVQYF.

This chain connects TRBV7-3 to TRBJ2-2, with D maybe TRBD2 (5 bases). Deletions cut 2 bases from V and 0 bases from J, with 10 bases between. The length of the CDR3 is 16 residues. CDR1 and CDR2 from the germline V gene are SGHTA and FQGTGA. The DNA of the CDR3 is TGTGCCAGCAGCTTAGGAGGAGGTCCGAACACCGGGGAGCTGTTTTTT. Translated: CASSLGGGPNTGELFF.

This clonotype was recorded many times. The J gene is TRBJ2-1, the V gene TRBV20-1, with TRBD2 matching 7 bases. Trimming removed 0 bases from V and 9 bases from J; junction bases left unmatched: 8. This CDR3 is 14 amino acids long. CDR1 is DFQATT and CDR2 is SNEGSKA in the germline V gene (reference sequence). This chain's CDR3 is CSARDRVAGFEQFF. The CDR3 DNA sequence: TGCAGTGCTAGAGATCGAGTAGCGGGCTTTGAGCAGTTCTTC.

This clonotype has more than one count but fewer than ten. This chain joins TRBV5-1 and TRBJ2-1, with 8 bases identical to TRBD2. This CDR3 region has 14 residues. The J segment lost 8 bases and the V segment lost 6 bases, leaving 10 bases of the junction unmatched. Germline V CDR1 and CDR2: SGHRS, YFSETQ. In DNA, the CDR3 is TGCGCCAGCACCCCCGGGGGGGGGACCTATGAGCAGTTCTTC. Amino acids: CASTPGGGTYEQFF.

This clonotype was picked up many times. The genes are TRBV7-2 and TRBJ2-1; possible D gene TRBD1, 6 bases. CDR3 size: 13 residues. CDR1 SGHTA and CDR2 FQGNSA come from the germline V gene. With 3 bases removed from V and 4 bases from J, the gap between germline ends came to 7 bases. For the CDR3, the DNA is TGTGCCAGCAGCTTCACAGGGTACAATGAGCAGTTCTTC. Protein product: CASSFTGYNEQFF.